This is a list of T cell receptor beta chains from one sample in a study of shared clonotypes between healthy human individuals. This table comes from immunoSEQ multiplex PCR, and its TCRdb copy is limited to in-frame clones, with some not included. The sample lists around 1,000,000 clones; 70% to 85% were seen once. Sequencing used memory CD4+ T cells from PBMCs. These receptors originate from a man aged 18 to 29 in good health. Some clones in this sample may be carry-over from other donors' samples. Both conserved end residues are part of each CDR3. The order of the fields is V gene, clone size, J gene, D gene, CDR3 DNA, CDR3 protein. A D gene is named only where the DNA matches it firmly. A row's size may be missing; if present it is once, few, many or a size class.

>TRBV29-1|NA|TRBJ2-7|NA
TGCAGCGCTTACAGGGAGCCCTACGAGCAGTACTTC
CSAYREPYEQYF
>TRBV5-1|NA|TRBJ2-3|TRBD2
TGCGCCAGCAGCGGACTAGCGGGCCAAGGGGATACGCAGTATTTT
CASSGLAGQGDTQYF
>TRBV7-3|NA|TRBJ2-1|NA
TGTGCCAGCAGCCCTAGGGTGCTGAGCTCCTACAATGAGCAGTTCTTC
CASSPRVLSSYNEQFF
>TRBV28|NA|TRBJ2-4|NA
TGTGCCAGCAGGACCCTCGGCGCGGTCATTCAGTACTTC
CASRTLGAVIQYF
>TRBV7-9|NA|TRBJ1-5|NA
TGTGCCAGCAGCTTATCAAAGGGAATTGACAATCAGCCCCAGCATTTT
CASSLSKGIDNQPQHF
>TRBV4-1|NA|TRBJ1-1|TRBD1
TGCGCCAGCAGCCAAGATCCGGCGCCAGGGGGGACTGAAGCTTTCTTT
CASSQDPAPGGTEAFF
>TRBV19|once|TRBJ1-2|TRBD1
TGTGCCAGTAGTTCGACAGGGGGCGGCTATGGCTACACCTTC
CASSSTGGGYGYTF
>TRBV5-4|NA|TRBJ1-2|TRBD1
TGTGCCAGCAGCTGGGGGACAGGGGACCCCTTGGGCTATGGCTACACCTTC
CASSWGTGDPLGYGYTF
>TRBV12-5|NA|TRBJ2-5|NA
TGTGCTAGTGGTACAGGGACCGAACAAGAGACCCAGTACTTC
CASGTGTEQETQYF
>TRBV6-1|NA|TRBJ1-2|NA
TGTGCCAGCAGTGAAGTTAGCGGTGTGAGGGACTATGGCTACACCTTC
CASSEVSGVRDYGYTF
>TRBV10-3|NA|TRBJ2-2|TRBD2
TGTGCCATCAGTGAAGTGGGACTAGCGGGAGGAATTGGGGAGCTGTTTTTT
CAISEVGLAGGIGELFF
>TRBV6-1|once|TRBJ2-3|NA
TGTGCCAGCAGTGCCCCAGGGGCGGAGACAGATACGCAGTATTTT
CASSAPGAETDTQYF
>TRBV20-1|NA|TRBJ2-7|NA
TGCAGTGCGCCAGGGTCTGACGAGCAGTACTTC
CSAPGSDEQYF
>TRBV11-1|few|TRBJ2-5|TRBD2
TGTGCCAGCAGCTTCGGAGCGGGAGATCAAGAGACCCAGTACTTC
CASSFGAGDQETQYF
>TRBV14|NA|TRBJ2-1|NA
TGTGCCAGCAGCCGCGGTGGGCGGTTCAATGAGCAGTTCTTC
CASSRGGRFNEQFF
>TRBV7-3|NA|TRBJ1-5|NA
TGTGCCAGCAGCAATTCTGGTGAGCCCCAGCATTTT
CASSNSGEPQHF
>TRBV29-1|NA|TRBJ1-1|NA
TGCAGCGTTGCAGGAGAATACTGGAGCACTGAAGCTTTCTTT
CSVAGEYWSTEAFF
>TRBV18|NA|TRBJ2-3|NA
TGTGCCAGCTCACCGAGAAGGGGTCCATCAGATACGCAGTATTTT
CASSPRRGPSDTQYF
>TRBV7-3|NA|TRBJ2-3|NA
TGTGCCAGCAGCCCCTGGGCTAGCACCGATACGCAGTATTTT
CASSPWASTDTQYF
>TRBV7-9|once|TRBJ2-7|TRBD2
TGTGCCAGCAGCTTTAGGGCGGGAGGGCCTTACGAGCAGTACTTC
CASSFRAGGPYEQYF
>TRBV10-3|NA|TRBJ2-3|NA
TGTGCCATCAGCCAGGGGAGGGTCGGAGATACGCAGTATTTT
CAISQGRVGDTQYF
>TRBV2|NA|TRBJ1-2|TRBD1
TGTGCCAGCAGGCCGGGACAGGGCGTCTATGGCTACACCTTC
CASRPGQGVYGYTF